Presented here are 27 T cell receptor beta chains from one specimen sequenced in a study of STAT3 mutations in large granular lymphocyte leukemia. Sequenced by immunoSEQ multiplex PCR; TCRdb stores in-frame clones only, minus some. The profile shows over 10,000 clones, roughly 80% of them singletons. Study conclusions and caveats: In T-cell large granular lymphocyte leukemia, about half of patients showed multiple immunodominant subclonotypes.

Their specific antigens are unknown. Sequencing was performed on peripheral blood mononuclear cells. These receptor sequences come from a man aged 55-75 years with T-cell large granular lymphocyte leukemia. Some clones in this sample may be carry-over from other donors' samples.

This sequence joins TRBV7-8 and TRBJ2-7; D might be TRBD1 (6 bases). V was cut by 3 bases and J by 6 bases, with 12 bases left in between. The germline gives CDR1 SGHVS, CDR2 FQNEAQ. This CDR3 is built from 13 residues. As DNA, the CDR3 is TGTGCCAGCAGCTTGTTTATGGGGGCCGAGCAGTACTTC. It codes for CASSLFMGAEQYF. Looking up the rest from reference TRBV7-8 and TRBJ2-7 gives the full variable domain: GAGVSQSPRYKVAKRGQDVALRCDPISGHVSLFWYQQALGQGPEFLTYFQNEAQLDKSGLPSDRFFAERPEGSVSTLKIQRTQQEDSAVYLCASSLFMGAEQYFGPGTRLTVT.

The chain is built from TRBV7-2 and TRBJ2-4; possible D gene TRBD1, 5 bases. The CDR3 is made up of 14 amino acids. Germline V gene data show CDR1 as SGHTA and CDR2 as FQGNSA. Trimming cost V 1 base and J 11 bases, with 15 bases left between them. The CDR3 spells CASSLDPGRAVQYF. The CDR3 DNA follows: TGTGCCAGCAGCTTAGACCCAGGGCGTGCGGTTCAGTACTTC.

CDR3 bases: TGCGCCAGCAGCAAGGACAGGGATGGTGGTGGCTACACCTTC. This sequence encodes CASSKDRDGGGYTF. The V call is TRBV4-3, the J call TRBJ1-2; TRBD1 matches at 8 bases. Germline V gene lookup returns CDR1 LGHNA and CDR2 YSLEER. This CDR3 comprises 14 residues. Unmatched junction bases numbered 9, after V lost 5 bases and J lost 7 bases.

J is TRBJ2-3 and V is TRBV9, with 9 bases matching TRBD2. The CDR3 consists of 14 residues. Germline V gene sequence: CDR1 SGDLS, CDR2 YYNGEE. J lost 6 bases, V lost 2 bases, and 4 bases had no gene match. The CDR3, as DNA: TGTGCCAGCAGCGTGGAGACTAGCGGCGATACGCAGTATTTT. This gives the protein CASSVETSGDTQYF.

This sequence joins TRBV19 and TRBJ2-7; D is unresolved. CDR1 is LNHDA, CDR2 SQIVND, per germline (reference sequence). This CDR3 is built from 13 residues. Trimming removed 7 bases from V and 2 bases from J, with 12 bases in between. This chain's CDR3 is CASTRGHPYEQYF. Written as DNA, the CDR3 is TGTGCCAGTACGAGAGGCCACCCCTACGAGCAGTACTTC.

The chain combines TRBV9 with TRBJ2-7; 10 positions agree with TRBD2. CDR3 length equals 16 residues. From germline, CDR1 is SGDLS and CDR2 YYNGEE. The trim removed 4 bases at V and 3 bases at J, leaving 10 bases unmatched. CDR3 region: CASSPQPGLAYYEQYF. CDR3 nucleotides: TGTGCCAGCAGCCCACAACCGGGACTAGCGTACTACGAGCAGTACTTC.

The rearrangement uses TRBV10-2 and TRBJ1-5; no definite D call. This CDR3 comprises 14 residues. With 7 bases removed from V and 4 bases from J, the gap between germline ends came to 14 bases. CDR1 and CDR2 from the germline V gene are WSHSY and SAAADI. This CDR3 reads CASTPQLGNQPQHF. The CDR3 DNA sequence: TGCGCCAGCACCCCCCAGCTAGGGAATCAGCCCCAGCATTTT.

The genes are TRBV28 and TRBJ1-1, with D uncertain. The V and J ends lost 2 bases and 7 bases respectively, with 5 bases between them. Germline V gene sequence: CDR1 MDHEN, CDR2 SYDVKM. The CDR3 spans 11 residues. The CDR3 loop is CASSLENEAFF. CDR3 nucleotide sequence: TGTGCCAGCAGTTTAGAGAATGAAGCTTTCTTT. Together with reference TRBV28 and TRBJ1-1, the CDR3 gives the full variable domain: DVKVTQSSRYLVKRTGEKVFLECVQDMDHENMFWYRQDPGLGLRLIYFSYDVKMKEKGDIPEGYSVSREKKERFSLILESASTNQTSMYLCASSLENEAFFGQGTRLTVV.

The chain employs TRBV30 and TRBJ2-3, with 7 nucleotides matching TRBD2. With 7 bases clipped from V and 9 bases from J, the junction kept 4 bases outside the gene matches. Germline lookup yields CDR1 GTSNPN and CDR2 SVGIG (reference sequence). The CDR3 has 10 residues. CDR3 sequence (DNA): TGTGCCTTGGGACTACCAACGCAGTATTTT. Its protein is CALGLPTQYF.

The J gene is TRBJ1-6, the V gene TRBV6-1; D is possibly TRBD1 (5 bases). Per germline, CDR1 MNHNS and CDR2 SASEGT. Trimming stripped 3 bases from V and 1 base from J, with 10 bases between. The CDR3 length is 16 residues. CDR3 DNA sequence: TGTGCCAGCAGTGAGGGGGAAGGGTCCTATAATTCACCCCTCCACTTT. Its translation is CASSEGEGSYNSPLHF.

V and J are TRBV5-6 and TRBJ2-2; tentatively, D is TRBD1 or TRBD2 (5 bases each). Germline V gene sequence: CDR1 SGHDT, CDR2 YYEEEE. The CDR3 covers 13 residues. V was clipped by 4 bases and J by 6 bases, with 10 bases between them. CDR3 residues: CASSPVGAGELFF. The CDR3 DNA reads TGTGCCAGCAGCCCAGTGGGGGCCGGGGAGCTGTTTTTT.

The rearrangement uses TRBV12-5 and TRBJ1-2, with D possibly being TRBD1 (5 bases). The V end was cut by 0 bases, the J end by 6 bases, with 17 bases between. CDR1 and CDR2 from the germline V gene are LGHNT and FRNRAP. CDR3 length equals 16 residues. The CDR3 DNA sequence: TGTGCTAGTGGTTTGGTCCCCCCAGGGAATCGTAATGGCTACACCTTC. Translation: CASGLVPPGNRNGYTF.

Only a few counts were recorded for this clone. The rearrangement joins TRBV9 to TRBJ2-7, with D maybe TRBD1 (5 bases). Per germline, CDR1 SGDLS and CDR2 YYNGEE. CDR3 size: 14 residues. Trimming removed 1 base at V and 6 bases at J, with 14 bases between. CDR3 sequence: CASSVTQDTGEQYF. The CDR3 bases are TGTGCCAGCAGCGTAACCCAGGACACAGGCGAGCAGTACTTC.

V and J are TRBV7-2 and TRBJ2-7, with 8 bases that match TRBD2. Germline-derived CDR1 and CDR2 are SGHTA and FQGNSA. Trimming removed 6 bases from V and 11 bases from J; junction bases left unmatched: 9. The CDR3 runs 12 residues. This CDR3 is CASRATSAREYF. The CDR3 nucleotides are TGTGCCAGCAGAGCGACTAGCGCCCGTGAGTACTTC.

The J gene is TRBJ2-5, the V gene TRBV27; no clear D. CDR3 length: 15 amino acids. Germline values: CDR1 MNHEY, CDR2 SMNVEV (reference sequence). The V end was cut by 0 bases, the J end by 8 bases, with 16 bases between. In DNA form, the CDR3 reads TGTGCCAGCAGTTTATCGACTGGCGGTCGGAAAACCCAGTACTTC. This gives the protein CASSLSTGGRKTQYF.

The CDR3 DNA follows: TGTGCCAGCAGTTACTCGCGGGACAGCTCCTACGAGCAGTACTTC. It specifies CASSYSRDSSYEQYF. The V call is TRBV6-5, the J call TRBJ2-7; a possible D gene is TRBD1 (7 bases). Trimming cost V 0 bases and J 0 bases, with 9 bases left between them. The CDR3 totals 15 residues. From germline, CDR1 is MNHEY and CDR2 SVGAGI.

This clone was detected only once. J is TRBJ2-7 and V is TRBV23-1, with 10 bases that match TRBD2. TRBV23-1 counts as an open reading frame of uncertain function. This CDR3 contains 15 residues. The trim removed 0 bases at V and 3 bases at J, leaving 2 bases unmatched. As DNA, the CDR3 is TGCGCCAGCAGTCAATCGAGACTAGCGGGCTACGAGCAGTACTTC. Translating it yields CASSQSRLAGYEQYF.

The gene calls are TRBV19 and TRBJ2-2; 7 bases line up with TRBD2. Germline values: CDR1 LNHDA, CDR2 SQIVND (reference sequence). CDR3 length: 16 amino acids. Trimming cost V 3 bases and J 2 bases; bases outside gene matches: 6. CDR3 loop: CASSILAGPNTGELFF. The CDR3 region has the DNA TGTGCCAGTAGTATTTTAGCGGGCCCAAACACCGGGGAGCTGTTTTTT.

This chain links TRBV30 with TRBJ1-5; TRBD1 might be the D (5 bases). Trimming shortened V by 0 bases and J by 6 bases, and 15 bases separated the two germline ends. Germline CDR1 and CDR2: GTSNPN and SVGIG (reference sequence). The CDR3 runs 15 residues. CDR3 nucleotides: TGTGCCTGGAGTGTAGAGGGCCAGGGTGGTCAGCCCCAGCATTTT. This gives the protein CAWSVEGQGGQPQHF.

The chain joins TRBV13 to TRBJ2-3; TRBD2 agrees at 14 bases. The germline CDR1 and CDR2 sequences are PRHDT and FYEKMQ (reference sequence). This CDR3 has 23 amino acids. Unmatched junction bases numbered 23, after V lost 5 bases and J lost 1 base. The CDR3 protein is CASSPLAGGIVGTSGSGTDTQYF. CDR3 in DNA: TGTGCCAGCAGCCCCTTAGCGGGAGGCATTGTGGGGACTAGCGGGAGTGGCACAGATACGCAGTATTTT.

The chain couples TRBV4-3 to TRBJ2-1, with D maybe TRBD2 (5 bases). V lost 4 bases to trimming and J lost 6 bases, with 13 bases between them. CDR3 length equals 14 residues. Germline V gene lookup returns CDR1 LGHNA and CDR2 YSLEER. The CDR3 here is CASSLPTGSNEQFF. The CDR3 nucleotides read TGCGCCAGCAGCCTTCCGACGGGGTCCAATGAGCAGTTCTTC.

The V and J genes are TRBV10-3 and TRBJ2-1, with 11 bases matching TRBD2. V trimming: 6 bases; J trimming: 9 bases; junction bases outside the gene matches: 10. CDR3 length equals 15 residues. Germline V gives CDR1 ENHRY, CDR2 SYGVKD. DNA of the CDR3: TGTGCCATCAGGGATAGCGGGAGGGCCGGGGGTGAGCAGTTCTTC. The encoded protein is CAIRDSGRAGGEQFF.

The genes are TRBV5-5 and TRBJ2-7; tentatively, D is TRBD1 or TRBD2 (6 bases each). Per germline, CDR1 SGHKS and CDR2 YYEKEE (reference sequence). The CDR3 is made up of 13 amino acids. The V end lost 0 bases, the J end lost 6 bases, and 10 bases lay between the germline ends. The CDR3 reads CASSLVRGGEQYF. The CDR3 DNA sequence: TGTGCCAGCAGCTTGGTCAGGGGAGGCGAGCAGTACTTC.

The chain recombines TRBV5-1 with TRBJ2-5; D is uncertain. The length of the CDR3 is 14 residues. The V and J ends lost 3 bases and 1 base respectively, with 10 bases between them. Germline values: CDR1 SGHRS, CDR2 YFSETQ. The CDR3 DNA follows: TGCGCCAGCAGCTCCCTGACGTCCCAAGAGACCCAGTACTTC. Protein: CASSSLTSQETQYF. The entire variable domain, with the rest obtained from reference TRBV5-1 and TRBJ2-5, is as follows: KAGVTQTPRYLIKTRGQQVTLSCSPISGHRSVSWYQQTPGQGLQFLFEYFSETQRNKGNFPGRFSGRQFSNSRSEMNVSTLELGDSALYLCASSSLTSQETQYFGPGTRLLVL.

The chain combines TRBV6-1 with TRBJ2-7; 9 nucleotides line up with TRBD1. V gave up 4 bases and J gave up 5 bases; unmatched junction bases: 9. Looked up from germline, CDR1 is MNHNS and CDR2 is SASEGT. This CDR3 is 15 amino acids long. The CDR3 sequence: CASSARDRVNHEQYF. The CDR3 DNA reads as TGTGCCAGCAGTGCTCGGGACAGGGTGAACCACGAGCAGTACTTC.

This clone was observed a few times. This chain joins TRBV4-1 and TRBJ2-7; D unresolved. The CDR3 extends over 12 amino acids. Looked up from germline, CDR1 is MGHRA and CDR2 is YSYEKL. V shed 6 bases and J shed 6 bases, with 12 bases lying between them. The CDR3 nucleotides are TGCGCCAGCAGGCCGGCTAAGGGCGAGCAGTACTTC. Translated: CASRPAKGEQYF.

This chain links TRBV29-1 with TRBJ2-1, with 11 bases that match TRBD1. V lost 5 bases, J lost 8 bases, and 11 bases stayed unmatched. Germline values: CDR1 SQVTM, CDR2 ANQGSEA. This CDR3 is 15 amino acids long. This CDR3 reads CSVRWGTGGPDEQFF. The CDR3 DNA sequence: TGCAGCGTTCGATGGGGGACAGGGGGGCCGGATGAGCAGTTCTTC.